The sequence of this T cell receptor beta chain was determined in a study of blood T cell repertoires in COVID-19. Sequencing used immunoSEQ multiplex PCR; TCRdb keeps in-frame clones, though not all of them. The sample shows under 200,000 clones, roughly three quarters of them seen only once. The V segment lost 5 bases and the J segment 5 bases; nucleotides outside the gene matches: 16. The CDR3 is 19 amino acids. Germline CDR1 reads SNHLY; CDR2 reads FYNNEI. The specimen was peripheral blood. This sequence was found in a woman in her forties with COVID-19, enrolled during active disease. The rearrangement links TRBV2 to TRBJ2-5; TRBD2 matches at 14 bases. The CDR3 sequence: CASSSGTSGSVGGGETQYF. The CDR3 DNA follows: TGTGCCAGCAGTTCCGGGACTAGCGGGAGTGTAGGCGGCGGGGAGACCCAGTACTTC.